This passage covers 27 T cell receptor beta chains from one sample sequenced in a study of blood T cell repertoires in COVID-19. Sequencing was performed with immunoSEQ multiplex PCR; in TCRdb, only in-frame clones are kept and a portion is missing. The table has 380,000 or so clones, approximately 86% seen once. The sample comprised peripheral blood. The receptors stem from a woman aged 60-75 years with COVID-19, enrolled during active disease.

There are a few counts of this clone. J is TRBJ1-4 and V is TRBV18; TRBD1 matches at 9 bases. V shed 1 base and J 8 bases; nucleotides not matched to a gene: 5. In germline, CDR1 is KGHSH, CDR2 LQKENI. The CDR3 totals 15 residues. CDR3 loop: CASSPRTGAGEKLFF. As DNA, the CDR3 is TGTGCCAGCTCACCACGGACAGGGGCAGGAGAAAAACTGTTTTTT.

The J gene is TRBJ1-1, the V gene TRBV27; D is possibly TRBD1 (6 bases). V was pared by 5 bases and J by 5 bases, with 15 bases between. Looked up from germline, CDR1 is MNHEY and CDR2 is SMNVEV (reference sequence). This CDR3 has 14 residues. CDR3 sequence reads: CASSLKPDRTEAFF. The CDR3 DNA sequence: TGTGCCAGCAGTCTCAAACCTGACAGGACTGAAGCTTTCTTT.

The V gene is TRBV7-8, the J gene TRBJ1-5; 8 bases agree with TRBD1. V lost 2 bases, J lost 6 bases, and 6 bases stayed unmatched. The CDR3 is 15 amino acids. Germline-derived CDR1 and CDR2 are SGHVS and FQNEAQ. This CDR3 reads CASSLTGQVTQPQHF. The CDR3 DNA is TGTGCCAGCAGCTTAACGGGACAGGTCACTCAGCCCCAGCATTTT.

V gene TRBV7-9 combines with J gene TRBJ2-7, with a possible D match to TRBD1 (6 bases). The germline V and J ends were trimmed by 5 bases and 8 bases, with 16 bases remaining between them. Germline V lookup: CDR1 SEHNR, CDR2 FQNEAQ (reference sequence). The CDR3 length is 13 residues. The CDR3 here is CASSPNDRSKQYF. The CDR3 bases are TGTGCCAGCAGCCCCAACGACAGGTCGAAGCAGTACTTC.

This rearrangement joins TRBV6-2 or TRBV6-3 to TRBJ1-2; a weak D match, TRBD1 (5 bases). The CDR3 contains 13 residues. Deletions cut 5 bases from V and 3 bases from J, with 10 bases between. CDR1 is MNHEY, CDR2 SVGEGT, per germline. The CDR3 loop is CASSPTAYYGYTF. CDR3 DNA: TGTGCCAGCAGTCCGACAGCTTACTATGGCTACACCTTC.

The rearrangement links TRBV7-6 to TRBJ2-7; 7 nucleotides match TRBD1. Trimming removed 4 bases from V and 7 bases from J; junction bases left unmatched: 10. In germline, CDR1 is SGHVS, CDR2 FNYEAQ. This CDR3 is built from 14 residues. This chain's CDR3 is CASSSLTGTEEQYF. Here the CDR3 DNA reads TGTGCCAGCAGCTCGTTGACAGGGACGGAGGAGCAGTACTTC.

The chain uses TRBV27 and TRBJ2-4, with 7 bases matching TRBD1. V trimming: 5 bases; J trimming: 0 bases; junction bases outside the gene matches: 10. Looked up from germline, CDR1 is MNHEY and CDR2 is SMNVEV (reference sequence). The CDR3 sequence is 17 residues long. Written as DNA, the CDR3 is TGTGCCAGCAGTCCTTCCCGGGCAGGGGGAGCCAAAAACATTCAGTACTTC. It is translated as CASSPSRAGGAKNIQYF.

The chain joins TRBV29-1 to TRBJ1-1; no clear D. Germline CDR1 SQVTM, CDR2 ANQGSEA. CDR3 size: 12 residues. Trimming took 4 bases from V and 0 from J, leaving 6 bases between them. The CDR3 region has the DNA TGCAGCGTTGGACGGGTGAACACTGAAGCTTTCTTT. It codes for CSVGRVNTEAFF.

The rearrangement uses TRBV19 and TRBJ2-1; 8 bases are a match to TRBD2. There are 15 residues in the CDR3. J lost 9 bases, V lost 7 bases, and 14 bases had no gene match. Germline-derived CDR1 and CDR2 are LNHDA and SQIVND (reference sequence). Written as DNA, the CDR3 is TGTGCCAGTACCACCCCCGGGAGGGAAAGGGGTGAGCAGTTCTTC. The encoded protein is CASTTPGRERGEQFF.

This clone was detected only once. CDR3 bases: TGTGCCAGCAGTTTTTTTTCTATTCGGGACATACAAAACTATGGCTACACCTTC. This gives the protein CASSFFSIRDIQNYGYTF. The chain joins TRBV28 to TRBJ1-2; D might be TRBD1 (6 bases). This CDR3 has 18 amino acids. Trimming pared 3 bases from V and 2 bases from J, leaving 22 bases between. From germline, CDR1 is MDHEN and CDR2 SYDVKM.

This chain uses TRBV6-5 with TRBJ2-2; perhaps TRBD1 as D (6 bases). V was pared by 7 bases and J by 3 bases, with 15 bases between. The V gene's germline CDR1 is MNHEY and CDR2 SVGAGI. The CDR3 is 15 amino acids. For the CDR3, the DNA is TGTGCCAGCAAACCGGGACAACAATACACCGGGGAGCTGTTTTTT. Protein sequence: CASKPGQQYTGELFF.

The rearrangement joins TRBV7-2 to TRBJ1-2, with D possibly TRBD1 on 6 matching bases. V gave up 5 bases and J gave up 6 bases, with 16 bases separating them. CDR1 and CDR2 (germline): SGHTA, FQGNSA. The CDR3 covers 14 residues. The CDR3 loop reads CASSIRTVTDGYTF. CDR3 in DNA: TGTGCCAGCAGCATAAGGACAGTTACCGATGGCTACACCTTC.

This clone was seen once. Here the CDR3 DNA reads TGCGCCAGCCCCGAGTGCGGCAATCAGCCCCAGCATTTT. It encodes CASPECGNQPQHF. The chain is built from TRBV5-1 and TRBJ1-5; D not certain. This CDR3 has 13 amino acids. Germline CDR1 is SGHRS and CDR2 is YFSETQ. Trimming removed 7 bases at V and 2 bases at J, with 10 bases between.

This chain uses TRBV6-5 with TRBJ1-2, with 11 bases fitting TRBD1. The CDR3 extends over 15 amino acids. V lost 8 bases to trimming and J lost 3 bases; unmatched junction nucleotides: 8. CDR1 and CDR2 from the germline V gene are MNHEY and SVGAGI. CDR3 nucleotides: TGTGCCAGCCCTCGGGAGGGACAGGGGGACTATGGCTACACCTTC. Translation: CASPREGQGDYGYTF.

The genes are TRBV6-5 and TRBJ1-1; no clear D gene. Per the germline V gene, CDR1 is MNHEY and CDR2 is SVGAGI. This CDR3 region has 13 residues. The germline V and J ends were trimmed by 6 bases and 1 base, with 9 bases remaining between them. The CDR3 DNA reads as TGTGCCAGCAGCTTACAGAGGAACACTGAAGCTTTCTTT. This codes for CASSLQRNTEAFF.

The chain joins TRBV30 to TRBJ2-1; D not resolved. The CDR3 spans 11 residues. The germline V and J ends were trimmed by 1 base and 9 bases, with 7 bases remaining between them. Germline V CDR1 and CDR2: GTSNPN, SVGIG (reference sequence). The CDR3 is CAWSGAFEQFF. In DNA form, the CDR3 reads TGTGCCTGGAGTGGCGCTTTTGAGCAGTTCTTC.

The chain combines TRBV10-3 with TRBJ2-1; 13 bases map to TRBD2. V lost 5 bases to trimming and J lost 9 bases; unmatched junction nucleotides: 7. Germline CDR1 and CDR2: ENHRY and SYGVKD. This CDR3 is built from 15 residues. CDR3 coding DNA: TGTGCCATCAGTAGACTAGCGGGGGGCCTGAGTGAGCAGTTCTTC. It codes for CAISRLAGGLSEQFF.

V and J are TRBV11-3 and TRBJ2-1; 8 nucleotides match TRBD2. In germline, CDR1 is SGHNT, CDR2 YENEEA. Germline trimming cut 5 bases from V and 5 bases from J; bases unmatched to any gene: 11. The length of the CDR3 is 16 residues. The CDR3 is CASSPAGTRLNNEQFF. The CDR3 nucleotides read TGTGCCAGCAGCCCCGCCGGGACTAGACTGAACAATGAGCAGTTCTTC.

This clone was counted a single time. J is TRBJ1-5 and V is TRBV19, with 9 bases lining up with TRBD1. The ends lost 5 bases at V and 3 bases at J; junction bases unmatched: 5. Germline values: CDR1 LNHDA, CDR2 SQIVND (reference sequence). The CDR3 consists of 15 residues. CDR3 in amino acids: CASSDRDRVNQPQHF. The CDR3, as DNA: TGTGCCAGTAGTGACCGGGACAGGGTCAATCAGCCCCAGCATTTT.

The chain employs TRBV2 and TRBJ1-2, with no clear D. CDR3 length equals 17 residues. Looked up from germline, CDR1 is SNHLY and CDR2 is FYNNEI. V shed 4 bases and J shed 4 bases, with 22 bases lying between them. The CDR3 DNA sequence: TGTGCCAGCAGTGGCCCCTCGGTCACGCGAACCACCTATGGCTACACCTTC. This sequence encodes CASSGPSVTRTTYGYTF.

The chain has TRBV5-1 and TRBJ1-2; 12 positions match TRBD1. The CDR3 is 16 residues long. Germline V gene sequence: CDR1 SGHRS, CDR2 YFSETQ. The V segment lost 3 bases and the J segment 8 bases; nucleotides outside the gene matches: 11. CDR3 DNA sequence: TGCGCCAGCAGCTCGGGGACAGGGGGCGGCCTAAGGGGCTACACCTTC. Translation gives CASSSGTGGGLRGYTF.

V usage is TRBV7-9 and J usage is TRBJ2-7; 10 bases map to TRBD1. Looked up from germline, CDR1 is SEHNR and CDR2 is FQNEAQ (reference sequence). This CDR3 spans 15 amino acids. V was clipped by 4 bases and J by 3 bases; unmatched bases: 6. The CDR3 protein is CASSSPGTGDYEQYF. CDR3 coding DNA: TGTGCCAGCAGCTCCCCGGGGACAGGGGACTACGAGCAGTACTTC.

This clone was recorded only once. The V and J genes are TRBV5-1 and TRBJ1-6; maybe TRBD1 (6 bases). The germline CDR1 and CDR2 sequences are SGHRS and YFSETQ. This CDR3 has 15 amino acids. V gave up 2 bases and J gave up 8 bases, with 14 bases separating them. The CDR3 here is CASSFGQGNDSPLHF. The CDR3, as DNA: TGCGCCAGCAGCTTCGGGCAGGGGAACGATTCACCCCTCCACTTT.

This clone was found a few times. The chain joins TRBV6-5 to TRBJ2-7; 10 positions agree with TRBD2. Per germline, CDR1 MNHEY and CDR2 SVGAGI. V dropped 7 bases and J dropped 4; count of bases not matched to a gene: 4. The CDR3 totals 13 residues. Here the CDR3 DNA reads TGTGCCAGCACTCAGGGACTAGCGTACGAGCAGTACTTC. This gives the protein CASTQGLAYEQYF.

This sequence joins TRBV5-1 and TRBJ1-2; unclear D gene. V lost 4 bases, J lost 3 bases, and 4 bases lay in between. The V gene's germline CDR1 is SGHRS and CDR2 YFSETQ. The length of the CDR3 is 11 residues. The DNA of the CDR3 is TGCGCCAGCAGCGAGGACTATGGCTACACCTTC. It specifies CASSEDYGYTF.

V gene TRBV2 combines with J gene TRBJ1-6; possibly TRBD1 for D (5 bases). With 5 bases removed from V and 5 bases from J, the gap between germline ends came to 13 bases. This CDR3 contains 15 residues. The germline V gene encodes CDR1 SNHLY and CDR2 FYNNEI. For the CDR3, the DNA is TGTGCCAGCAGTTTTACGGGGGGTAATAATTCACCCCTCCACTTT. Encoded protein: CASSFTGGNNSPLHF. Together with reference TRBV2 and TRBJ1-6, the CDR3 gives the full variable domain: EPEVTQTPSHQVTQMGQEVILRCVPISNHLYFYWYRQILGQKVEFLVSFYNNEISEKSEIFDDQFSVERPDGSNFTLKIRSTKLEDSAMYFCASSFTGGNNSPLHFGNGTRLTVT.

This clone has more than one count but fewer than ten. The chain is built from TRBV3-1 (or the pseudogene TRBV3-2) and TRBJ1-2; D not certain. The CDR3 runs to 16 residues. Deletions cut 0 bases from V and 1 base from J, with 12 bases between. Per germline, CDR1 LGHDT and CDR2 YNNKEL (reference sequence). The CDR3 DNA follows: TGTGCCAGCAGCCAAGAAATACAAACCCTTAACTATGGCTACACCTTC. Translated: CASSQEIQTLNYGYTF.